The following is a T cell receptor beta chain sequence with its context. The antigen remains undetermined. The read terminates 3 residues before the CDR3 end, so the remaining end is supplied by the germline J gene. From germline, CDR1 is SGHRS and CDR2 YFSETQ. The V segment lost 4 bases and the J segment 4 bases; nucleotides outside the gene matches: 6. The length of the CDR3 is 15 residues. Produced via immunoSEQ multiplex PCR; TCRdb's table is partial and in-frame only. In total, the table holds about 11,000 clones. The data belong to a study of Tregs in tolerant kidney transplant recipients. Notes on the study in general: Antigen-driven expansion was suggested because donor-specific Tregs expanded more than all Tregs in tolerant patients. Few patients were studied, so findings need validation in larger groups. Some patients' samples used different primers over time, so nucleotide sequences weren't comparable.

Recipients received nonmyeloablative bone marrow transplants from related graft donors, with transient mixed chimerism. The specimen was CD8+ T cells from blood (PBMCs), collected 24 months after the transplant. The chain recombines TRBV5-1 with TRBJ2-1, with 9 nucleotides matching TRBD2. The TCR was taken from a human patient who received a combined kidney and bone marrow transplant. Some T cells may originate from the graft donor. The sequenced part of the CDR3 DNA is TGCGCCAGCAGCCCGACTAGCGGAGCATACAATGAG. It codes for CASSPTSGAYNE. The full CDR3 is CASSPTSGAYNEQFF.